This is a list of T cell receptor beta chains from one sample in a study of cytomegalovirus exposure and HLA in healthy donors. TCRdb's table, derived via immunoSEQ multiplex PCR, lists solely in-frame clones and lacks some. The sample contains 45,000 to 60,000 clones, around 82% of which appear only once. Sequencing was carried out using PBMCs. The receptors shown here come from a man aged 25 to 40 in good health and CMV-seropositive. The CDR3 runs from the conserved cysteine through the conserved F or W. Each record gives: clone size, J gene, D gene, V gene, CDR3 protein, CDR3 DNA. D genes are given only for firm matches. Rows may omit the clone size; those that give it use once, few, many or a size class.

>NA|TRBJ2-5|TRBD2|TRBV9
CASSGSGGLQETQYF
TGTGCCAGCAGCGGTAGCGGGGGACTGCAAGAGACCCAGTACTTC
>once|TRBJ2-7|NA|TRBV7-9
CASSGRDKTFTYEQYF
TGTGCCAGCAGCGGCAGGGACAAGACCTTTACCTACGAGCAGTACTTC
>NA|TRBJ2-1|NA|TRBV6-4
CASSDGAESSYNEQFF
TGTGCCAGCAGTGACGGGGCGGAAAGCTCCTACAATGAGCAGTTCTTC
>NA|TRBJ1-2|NA|TRBV7-9
CASRADYGYTF
TGTGCCAGCAGGGCGGACTATGGCTACACCTTC
>few|TRBJ2-7|NA|TRBV6-6
CASSYSDTYEQYF
TGTGCCAGCAGTTACTCGGACACCTACGAGCAGTACTTC
>NA|TRBJ2-5|NA|TRBV6-1
CASTLSVLGRETQYF
TGTGCCAGCACCCTTAGCGTCCTAGGGAGGGAGACCCAGTACTTC
>NA|TRBJ2-3|TRBD1|TRBV29-1
CSGDRDDTQYF
TGCAGCGGAGACAGGGATGATACGCAGTATTTT
>NA|TRBJ2-5|NA|TRBV10-3
CAISAGGPGETQYF
TGTGCCATCAGTGCTGGAGGGCCGGGAGAGACCCAGTACTTC
>NA|TRBJ1-5|NA|TRBV2
CASSGSGSNQPQHF
TGTGCCAGCAGTGGGTCGGGTAGCAATCAGCCCCAGCATTTT
>once|TRBJ2-3|NA|TRBV9
CASSLEASWSSTDTQYF
TGTGCCAGCAGCTTAGAGGCTAGCTGGTCTAGCACAGATACGCAGTATTTT
>NA|TRBJ1-4|NA|TRBV14
CASSALSGGGDEKLFF
TGTGCCAGCAGCGCACTCAGCGGAGGCGGGGATGAAAAACTGTTTTTT